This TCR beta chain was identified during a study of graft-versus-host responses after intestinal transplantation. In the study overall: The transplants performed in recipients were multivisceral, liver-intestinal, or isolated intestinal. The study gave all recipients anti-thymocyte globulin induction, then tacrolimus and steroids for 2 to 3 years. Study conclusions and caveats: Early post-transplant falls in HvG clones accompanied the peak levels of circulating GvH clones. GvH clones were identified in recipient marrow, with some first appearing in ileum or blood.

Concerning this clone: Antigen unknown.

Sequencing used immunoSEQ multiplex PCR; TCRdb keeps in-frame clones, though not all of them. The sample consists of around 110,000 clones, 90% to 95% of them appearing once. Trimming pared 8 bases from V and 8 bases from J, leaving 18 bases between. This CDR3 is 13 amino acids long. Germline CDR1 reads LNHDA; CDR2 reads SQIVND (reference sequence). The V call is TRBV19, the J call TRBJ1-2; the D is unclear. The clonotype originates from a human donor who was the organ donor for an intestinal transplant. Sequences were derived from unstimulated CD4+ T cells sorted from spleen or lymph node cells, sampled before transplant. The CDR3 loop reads CASSTGLSEGYTF. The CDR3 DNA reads TGTGCCAGTTCGACGGGTCTTTCTGAAGGCTACACCTTC.